This entry lists 7 T cell receptor beta chains sequenced from one sample in a study of OX40 agonist ivuxolimab in advanced cancers. The data were produced by immunoSEQ multiplex PCR, yet TCRdb's version contains in-frame clones alone and is incomplete. This table has around 80,000 clones, about 94% appearing once. The source material was CD4+ or CD8+ T cells sorted from blood, sampled in a trial of the OX40 agonist ivuxolimab. These receptor sequences come from an adult with an advanced solid tumor such as melanoma, head and neck, liver or kidney cancer.

This chain connects TRBV4-1 to TRBJ2-7, with a weak D call TRBD1 (5 bases). Germline V lookup: CDR1 MGHRA, CDR2 YSYEKL. CDR3 length: 15 residues. The V gene lost 0 bases and the J gene lost 3 bases, with 12 bases spanning the gap. For the CDR3, the DNA is TGCGCCAGCAGCCAAGAGGGGCAGTTGTTCTACGAGCAGTACTTC. Encoded protein: CASSQEGQLFYEQYF.

The genes are TRBV7-9 and TRBJ1-3; D is unresolved. V was cut by 1 base and J by 0 bases, with 16 bases left in between. The CDR3 covers 18 residues. Germline V gene data show CDR1 as SEHNR and CDR2 as FQNEAQ (reference sequence). The CDR3 sequence is CASSLEGHSTFSGNTIYF. CDR3 nucleotides: TGTGCCAGCAGCTTAGAAGGGCACAGTACCTTCTCTGGAAACACCATATATTTT. The complete variable domain, with remaining parts taken from reference TRBV7-9 and TRBJ1-3, reads DTGVSQNPRHKITKRGQNVTFRCDPISEHNRLYWYRQTLGQGPEFLTYFQNEAQLEKSRLLSDRFSAERPKGSFSTLEIQRTEQGDSAMYLCASSLEGHSTFSGNTIYFGEGSWLTVV.

The chain recombines TRBV7-9 with TRBJ2-1; 7 bases are shared with TRBD1. After removal of 0 bases from V and 8 bases from J, the junction contained 7 bases not matched to a gene. The CDR3 is 15 residues long. Per germline, CDR1 SEHNR and CDR2 FQNEAQ (reference sequence). CDR3 DNA sequence: TGTGCCAGCAGCTTAGCCGGGACAGAAGATGATGAGCAGTTCTTC. This codes for CASSLAGTEDDEQFF.

The rearrangement joins TRBV4-3 to TRBJ2-1; D is unclear. The CDR3 is 13 residues long. Trimming pared 1 base from V and 6 bases from J, leaving 7 bases between. Per the germline V gene, CDR1 is LGHNA and CDR2 is YSLEER. CDR3 nucleotides: TGCGCCAGCAGCCAAGTTACCTCCAATGAGCAGTTCTTC. Its translation: CASSQVTSNEQFF.

V and J are TRBV4-2 and TRBJ2-7, with D possibly TRBD2 on 5 matching bases. Germline V gene sequence: CDR1 LGHNA, CDR2 YNFKEQ. Between the trimmed V and J ends, which lost 5 bases and 6 bases, there was a span of 23 bases. CDR3 length: 16 amino acids. DNA of the CDR3: TGTGCCAGCAGCGGAGGAGAGGCGGTAGTAACTCCCGAGCAGTACTTC. Amino acid sequence: CASSGGEAVVTPEQYF.

In DNA, the CDR3 is TGTGCCAGCAGCCCCCCCCGGGCGGACTATGGCTACACCTTC. Translated, it gives CASSPPRADYGYTF. The chain is built from TRBV7-9 and TRBJ1-2; D gene ambiguous. Between the trimmed V and J ends, which lost 5 bases and 3 bases, there was a span of 13 bases. The CDR3 is 14 amino acids. The V gene's germline CDR1 is SEHNR and CDR2 FQNEAQ (reference sequence).

The rearrangement joins TRBV10-3 to TRBJ2-1; D might be TRBD1 or TRBD2, each matching 5 bases. Germline V gene data show CDR1 as ENHRY and CDR2 as SYGVKD. Trimming cost V 5 bases and J 7 bases, with 12 bases left between them. The CDR3 runs 13 residues. CDR3 coding DNA: TGTGCCATCAGTCCCGGGACGGGGAATGAGCAGTTCTTC. Protein: CAISPGTGNEQFF.